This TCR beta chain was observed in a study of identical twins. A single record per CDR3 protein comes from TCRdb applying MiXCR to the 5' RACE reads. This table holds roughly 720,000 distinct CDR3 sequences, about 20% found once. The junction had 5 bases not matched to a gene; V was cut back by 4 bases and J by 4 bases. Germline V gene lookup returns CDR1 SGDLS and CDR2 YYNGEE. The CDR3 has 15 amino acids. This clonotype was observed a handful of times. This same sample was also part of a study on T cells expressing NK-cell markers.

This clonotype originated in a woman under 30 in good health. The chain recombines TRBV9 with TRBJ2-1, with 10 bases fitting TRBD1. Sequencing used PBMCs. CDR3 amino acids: CASSSRTGGYNEQFF. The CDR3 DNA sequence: TGTGCCAGCAGCTCTCGGACAGGGGGTTACAATGAGCAGTTCTTC.